The clone carrying this T cell receptor beta chain was found a few times. What it binds is not known. The data are from a study of beta chain features in type 1 diabetes. Study results and limitations: In all four CD4+ subsets, TCRB CDR3 length was significantly, moderately reduced in type 1 diabetes. Type 1 diabetes patients had fewer VDJ junction insertions and more deletions. PCR might show a preference for shorter templates, equally across patients and controls. Within patients, naive, central memory and Treg TCRB repertoires seemed more similar than within healthy donors.

Germline V gene sequence: CDR1 SNHLY, CDR2 FYNNEI. The CDR3 sequence is 12 residues long. The germline V and J ends were trimmed by 5 bases and 3 bases, with 7 bases remaining between them. All of the isolated RNA was reverse transcribed, so expressed TCRB transcripts were sequenced. Some clones are missing from TCRdb's copy, which holds only in-frame ones; the method was immunoSEQ multiplex PCR. This table holds roughly 400,000 clones, about 15% found once. Sequencing used naive CD4+ T cells from blood. This TCR came from a woman aged 18-35 years in good health. This chain links TRBV2 with TRBJ1-2, with D tentatively TRBD1 (6 bases). Here the CDR3 reads CASSWTDYGYTF. The DNA for the CDR3 is TGTGCCAGCAGTTGGACAGACTATGGCTACACCTTC.